The rows below give T cell receptor beta chains drawn from one sample of a study of T cells in Graves' hyperthyroidism and ophthalmopathy. One entry per CDR3 protein, called by TCRdb with MiXCR from the multiplex PCR reads. This sample carries fewer than 45,000 distinct CDR3 sequences, around half of them seen once, and the ten largest clones take 6.2%. Sequencing was carried out using blood. The receptors come from a woman in her 50s with Graves' hyperthyroidism that later progressed to Graves' ophthalmopathy. The CDR3 runs from the conserved cysteine through the conserved F or W. D genes are given only for firm matches. The size field is filled for only some rows; it gives once, few, many or a size class.

TRBV7-3,TRBJ2-5,-,many,TGTGCCAGCAGCTTAAGGTGGGACCTCCAAGAGACCCAGTACTTC,CASSLRWDLQETQYF
TRBV20-1,TRBJ1-1,TRBD1,many,TGCAGTGCTAGTGAATCAGGGGGGGTTTTCTTT,CSASESGGVFF
TRBV12-3/TRBV12-4,TRBJ2-1,TRBD2,many,TGTGCCAGCAGTTTTCAAGCGGGAGGCGGGGAGCAGTTCTTC,CASSFQAGGGEQFF
TRBV9,TRBJ2-6,TRBD1,many,TGTGCCAGCAGCCCGAGACAGGGTTTAGCCAACGTCCTGACTTTC,CASSPRQGLANVLTF
TRBV7-9,TRBJ1-5,TRBD1,many,TGTGCCAGCAGCTTAGACAGTAGGGGGCTTCAGCCCCAGCATTTT,CASSLDSRGLQPQHF
TRBV5-1,TRBJ2-1,TRBD2,many,TGCGCCAGCAGCATGAGCGGGATCCCCCGCAATGAGCAGTTCTTC,CASSMSGIPRNEQFF
TRBV29-1,TRBJ2-7,TRBD2,medium-sized,TGCAGCGTTGCTAGCGGAATCTCCTACGAGCAGTACTTC,CSVASGISYEQYF
TRBV9,TRBJ2-7,TRBD2,many,TGTGCCAGCAGCGCATCCGGGACTAGCTTCTACGAGCAGTACTTC,CASSASGTSFYEQYF
TRBV10-3,TRBJ2-2,-,-,TGTGCCATCCCGGACGCGAACACCGGGGAGCTGTTTTTT,CAIPDANTGELFF
TRBV20-1,TRBJ1-2,-,-,TGCAGTGCTAACTATGGCTACACCTTC,CSANYGYTF
TRBV7-8,TRBJ2-5,-,-,TGTGCCAGCAGCTTAGCCGTTCTCGGCGGCTACATCTTCGGTTCGGACAGACAAGAGACCCAGTACTTC,CASSLAVLGGYIFGSDRQETQYF
TRBV2,TRBJ2-7,-,medium-sized,TGTGCCAGCCGTCCTAGGGTCGTGGGGGAGCAGTACTTC,CASRPRVVGEQYF
TRBV14,TRBJ2-7,TRBD2,-,TGTGCCAGCAGCCAGTTGCCTAGCGGGAGGCAGTACTTC,CASSQLPSGRQYF
TRBV25-1,TRBJ2-1,-,-,TGTGCCAGCAGTGACTCCAAGCGGAACGAGCAGTTCTTC,CASSDSKRNEQFF
TRBV2,TRBJ2-7,-,-,TGTGCCAGCAGTGATCGGGGAGGCCCCTACGAGCAGTACTTC,CASSDRGGPYEQYF
TRBV2,TRBJ2-2,TRBD2,many,TGTGCCAGCGGGAGGGATCCCACCGGGGAGCTGTTTTTT,CASGRDPTGELFF
TRBV6-5,TRBJ2-7,-,-,TGTGCCAGCAGTTACCTGGACCGATACGAGCAGTACTTC,CASSYLDRYEQYF
TRBV2,TRBJ2-7,-,many,TGTGCCAGCAGTTTAGAAGAGCCGTACTTC,CASSLEEPYF
TRBV20-1,TRBJ2-7,TRBD1,-,TGCAGTGCTACAAACCCGGGACAGGGAGAAGGGAACTACGAGCAGTACTTC,CSATNPGQGEGNYEQYF
TRBV2,TRBJ1-2,TRBD1,many,TGTGCCAGCAAAACACAGGGGACTTCTAACTATGGCTACACCTTC,CASKTQGTSNYGYTF
TRBV2,TRBJ2-5,TRBD2,-,TGTGCCAGCAGTGAGGTGATAGCGGGAGTCGAGACCCAGTACTTC,CASSEVIAGVETQYF
TRBV15,TRBJ2-6,-,-,TGTGCCACCAGCAGGTCCGGGACACGGTTTTCTGGGGCCAACGTCCTGACTTTC,CATSRSGTRFSGANVLTF
TRBV20-1,TRBJ1-6,-,-,TGCAGTGCTAAGATGAACCGCGGCTATAATTCGCCCCTCCACTTT,CSAKMNRGYNSPLHF
TRBV6-2/TRBV6-3,TRBJ2-7,-,many,TGTGCCAGCGGGAAATACGACCACTCCTACGAGCAGTACTTC,CASGKYDHSYEQYF
TRBV9,TRBJ2-7,-,-,-,CASSFYICSASRLAAYEQYF
TRBV7-2,TRBJ1-6,-,-,TGTGCCAGCAGCTCACGCGCAGGTCCTAATTCACCCCTCCACTTT,CASSSRAGPNSPLHF
TRBV18,TRBJ2-1,TRBD2,many,TGTGCCAGCTCACCAGGACTAGCCCAGAGGGATGAGCAGTTCTTC,CASSPGLAQRDEQFF
TRBV2,TRBJ2-7,-,-,TGTGCCAGCAAAGGGCAGTCCTCCTACGAGCAGTACTTC,CASKGQSSYEQYF
TRBV19,TRBJ2-7,-,many,TGTGCCAGTAGTATTATCTTGGGTGGCTACTACGAGCAGTACTTC,CASSIILGGYYEQYF
TRBV20-1,TRBJ2-3,-,many,TGCAGTGCTAGTATTGGGACCTACACAGATACGCAGTATTTT,CSASIGTYTDTQYF
TRBV15,TRBJ2-5,TRBD1,-,TGTGCCACCAGCAGAGAGGGACAGGGGCGCGAGACCCAGTACTTC,CATSREGQGRETQYF
TRBV7-9,TRBJ2-1,TRBD1,-,TGTGCCAGCAACTCCGGACAGGCCTACATTGAGCAGTTCTTC,CASNSGQAYIEQFF
TRBV5-6,TRBJ2-5,-,many,TGTGCCAGCAGCTTGCGGGCGGGACATGTTAAAGAGACCCAGTACTTC,CASSLRAGHVKETQYF
TRBV9,TRBJ2-1,-,medium-sized,TGTGCCAGCAGTAGAGACAATGAGCAGTTCTTC,CASSRDNEQFF
TRBV2,TRBJ1-5,TRBD1,medium-sized,TGTGCCAGCAGTGGACAGGGAACGAGAAGCAATCAGCCCCAGCATTTT,CASSGQGTRSNQPQHF
TRBV2,TRBJ2-5,-,-,TGTGCCAGCAGTGAAGAGGGGTCGTACCAAGAGACCCAGTACTTC,CASSEEGSYQETQYF
TRBV3-1,TRBJ2-5,TRBD2,many,TGTGCCAGCAGCCAAGTCTTAGCGGGAGGCGCGGTAGAGACCCAGTACTTC,CASSQVLAGGAVETQYF
TRBV7-8,TRBJ2-2,-,many,TGTGCCAGCAGCTTAGCGCTTCACTACACGTCCGCCGGGGAGCTGTTTTTT,CASSLALHYTSAGELFF
TRBV20-1,TRBJ1-1,-,-,TGCAGTGCTAGAGATGAATATAGCGCTTTCTTT,CSARDEYSAFF
TRBV5-4,TRBJ2-1,TRBD2,many,TGTGCCAGCAGCCCGAGGGCTAGCGGAGACAATGAGCAGTTCTTC,CASSPRASGDNEQFF
TRBV12-3/TRBV12-4,TRBJ2-1,TRBD2,many,TGTGCCAGCAGTGAAACCGGGACTAGTTTGAATGAGCAGTTCTTC,CASSETGTSLNEQFF
TRBV7-3,TRBJ2-3,-,-,TGTGCCAGCAGCTTTGTTGGGGAGGGGGTGGATACGCAGTATTTT,CASSFVGEGVDTQYF
TRBV29-1,TRBJ1-2,TRBD1,medium-sized,TGCAGCGTTGAAGATCAGGGGGGTGGCTACACCTTC,CSVEDQGGGYTF
TRBV6-5,TRBJ1-4,-,-,TGTGCCAGCAGTTACTCCGCCGGGAGGGATGAAAAACTGTTTTTT,CASSYSAGRDEKLFF
TRBV6-6,TRBJ2-7,TRBD2,-,TGTGCCAGCGGGGGGGGTCTTGAGCAGTACTTC,CASGGGLEQYF
TRBV27,TRBJ1-2,-,many,TGTGCCAGCAGTCCTGGACAGTTCGGCGGCTACACCTTC,CASSPGQFGGYTF
TRBV10-3,TRBJ2-7,-,-,TGTGCCATCAGTGAGACAAACCTTAAACAGGGTTCAAGATACGAGCAGTACTTC,CAISETNLKQGSRYEQYF